The present entry profiles one TCR beta chain with its context. This clonotype is identified as medium-sized (0.01 to 0.1%). Its antigen remains unidentified. Base qualities were left out, and no much larger clone turns up one base away. For repertoire sequencing, the TCR beta CDR3 regions were amplified from RNA transcripts. A first-round RT-PCR used HTBI primers with the Qiagen OneStep RT-PCR kit, followed by a second-round multiplex PCR, size selection and purification. Libraries were sequenced on an Illumina HiSeq2000 using paired-end 100 bp reads. In the original analysis: SOAPnuke was used for read processing, and reads with adapters, uncalled bases, a mean Phred below 15, or no exact constant-primer or identifier match were discarded. COPE v1.2.5 was used to merge high-quality paired reads. Clonotypes were defined as unique nucleotide sequences and were aligned to IMGT TRB V, D and J references using MiTCR v1.1. Analysis was restricted to V-J combinations with a frequency above 0.0001, which covered 99.2% of repertoires. For each V-J combination, a TCR clonal expansion and chaos score was defined as the ratio of F50 clonal expansion to chaos observed in the TCRdist matrix. Features were reduced by Welch's t-statistics and random forest to over 10 V-J combinations, which fed a naive Bayes classifier. The similarity between thyroid and blood repertoires was quantified using the Morisita-Horn index. The public sequencing data were trimmed at Q25 with fastp and processed into clonotypes with MiXCR by TCRdb, which kept only in-frame beta chains. Each entry is one CDR3 protein sequence, shown with its most common DNA and genes. The V and J calls follow TCRdb's processing rather than the paper's. A total of tens of thousands of distinct CDR3 sequences appear in this sample, under 55% of them only once. Clones ranked in the top ten supply 4.5% to 5% of the sample.

The sample originates from a study of Graves' ophthalmopathy and Graves' hyperthyroidism (dated by TCRdb to 2017 to 2018). Broadly, across the study: Peripheral blood samples were taken at the time of initial diagnosis, before any treatment was given. The study used signatures of the TCR beta repertoire to tell Graves' ophthalmopathy apart from Graves' hyperthyroidism and to predict which patients would progress to ophthalmopathy. An independent validation cohort was composed of some 19 hyperthyroidism patients and more than 15 patients who later progressed from hyperthyroidism to ophthalmopathy. In six or seven hyperthyroidism patients, the T-cell repertoires found in thyroid tissue were compared with those found in blood. Once sampling was done, hyperthyroidism patients were given methimazole at a starting dose of 30 mg daily, while ophthalmopathy patients were given high-dose intravenous methylprednisolone. In total, some 130 blood samples were TCR-sequenced: around 42 ophthalmopathy, some 72 hyperthyroidism and some 17 hyperthyroidism-to-ophthalmopathy patients. To explore V-J signatures distinguishing ophthalmopathy from hyperthyroidism, a discovery set of around 100 patients (roughly 42 ophthalmopathy, around 55 stable hyperthyroidism) was enrolled.

Between the V and J ends, shortened by 0 bases and 0 bases respectively, the junction contains 9 bases. CDR1 and CDR2, looked up from the germline V gene, are SGHVS and FQNEAQ. The cysteine opens and the phenylalanine closes a CDR3 of 15 amino acids. Only the CDR3 DNA is retained, 45 bases long and in frame from the first base. The ophthalmopathy patients had moderately to severely active disease, with a Clinical Activity Score of 3 or higher, a NOSPECS grade of 4 or higher, and a disease duration of less than 3 months. Patients with other autoimmune diseases, uncontrolled infections, pregnancy or lactation were excluded. Diagnosis was based on clinical symptoms, serum thyroxine, TRAb, thyroid ultrasound and orbital computed tomography. Ficoll-Paque density gradient centrifugation was used to isolate PBMCs from about 10 ml of fresh peripheral blood. Total RNA was extracted with Trizol reagent and quality-checked on an Agilent 2100 Bioanalyzer.

What the work shows at the level of the full study, not this receptor alone: Most of the expanded thyroid clonotypes with a frequency above 0.001 were also detected in blood, and it was suggested that the thyroid immune response may be reflected by blood repertoires. Sample size was not predetermined statistically, and investigators were not blinded to group allocation. In validation, the model predicted ophthalmopathy progression with about 71% sensitivity and about 73% specificity; about a dozen predicted patients were CT-confirmed with GO in a median of approximately 6.5 months. In cross-validation, the 13-signature model distinguished ophthalmopathy from stable hyperthyroidism with approximately 90% sensitivity and about 81% specificity, while in the test set the corresponding values were about 80% and 75%.

The TCR sequence derives from an adult woman with Graves' ophthalmopathy. The material sequenced was peripheral blood. The rearrangement joined TRBV7-8 to TRBJ2-7; D gene: possibly TRBD2, on 7 matching bases. The DNA is TGTGCCAGCAGCTTAGCAGGGGGGGTCTCCTACGAGCAGTACTTC. This codes for CASSLAGGVSYEQYF.